This TCR beta chain was obtained from a study of post-analysis software for immune sequencing data. Study conclusions and caveats: Controls showed lower frequencies than patients for roughly five TRBV segments, and TRBV5-6, TRBV5-1 and TRBV20-1 were among these.

CDR3 length: 16 amino acids. J lost 4 bases, V lost 4 bases, and 4 bases had no gene match. CDR1 is SGHTA, CDR2 FQGTGA, per germline. Researchers reported that TCR beta cDNA libraries carried unique molecular identifiers. TCRdb re-derived calls from the PCR reads in MiXCR, one entry per CDR3 protein. Of about 680,000 distinct CDR3 sequences detected, 55% to 70% appear once; the ten largest clones hold 10% to 12%. Points on this clonotype: Its target is unknown.

The TCR originated in a girl aged 2 to 10 with multiple sclerosis. Sequencing used blood. The rearrangement links TRBV7-3 to TRBJ2-3; 14 bases match TRBD2. CDR3 in DNA: TGTGCCAGCAGCTCGACTAGCGGGAGGGAAGCAGATACGCAGTATTTT. Amino acids: CASSSTSGREADTQYF.